Listed below are T cell receptor beta chains from one sample, sequenced in a study of cytomegalovirus exposure and HLA in healthy donors. Repertoires were generated with immunoSEQ multiplex PCR, while TCRdb's copy carries only in-frame clones and drops some. The sample lists some 170,000 clones, around 77% occurring once. Material: PBMCs. The receptors originated from a middle-aged woman in good health and CMV-seronegative. The CDR3 runs from the conserved cysteine through the conserved F or W.

J gene | V gene | CDR3 protein
TRBJ1-5 | TRBV29-1 | CSASGGAGQPQHF
TRBJ2-7 | TRBV25-1 | CASSGRSSGTATYEQYF
TRBJ1-5 | TRBV6-1 | CASLGTVQQPQHF
TRBJ1-1 | TRBV29-1 | CSVGTGILDEAFF
TRBJ2-1 | TRBV5-4 | CASSPSSGASGRARNEQFF
TRBJ1-2 | TRBV10-3 | CAISESGGADGYTF
TRBJ2-5 | TRBV29-1 | CSLSKIDSVSQYF
TRBJ1-4 | TRBV6-1 | CASRRGEKLFF
TRBJ2-7 | TRBV7-9 | CASSLEAGGSHEQYF
TRBJ2-7 | TRBV6-1 | CASSEERYSYEQYF
TRBJ1-1 | TRBV7-8 | CASSPGGDTEAFF
TRBJ1-2 | TRBV5-4 | CASSLKLTGGLGYTF
TRBJ1-2 | TRBV6-1 | CASSELEFYGYTF
TRBJ2-1 | TRBV30 | CAWGPGTSASEQFF